This T cell receptor (beta chain) was recorded in a study of cytomegalovirus exposure and HLA in healthy donors. Of note for this clone: Its antigen is as yet unknown.

Vbeta (60) and Jbeta (13) primers were used in the PCR. Only in-frame clones appear in the TCRdb table, and some are missing; sequencing was by immunoSEQ multiplex PCR. The sample has approximately 150,000 clones, 80% seen once; the top ten hold 14%. Findings and limits, study-wide: The study labeled under 200 TCR beta chains cytomegalovirus-associated. Fewer N-insertions than the approximately 680-donor mean were reportedly shown by an Asian-associated ancestry cluster in a later analysis.

The material sequenced was PBMCs. The source is a woman aged 40 to 50 in good health and CMV-seronegative.

This chain's CDR3 is CASSQVFREETQYF. DNA of the CDR3: TGTGCCAGCAGCCAAGTGTTCAGGGAAGAGACCCAGTACTTC. This chain joins TRBV4-2 and TRBJ2-5; possible D gene TRBD1, 5 bases. The V gene lost 1 base and the J gene lost 3 bases, with 9 bases spanning the gap. The CDR3 sequence is 14 residues long. The germline gives CDR1 LGHNA, CDR2 YNFKEQ.